What follows are 8 T cell receptor beta chains derived from one specimen sequenced in a study of CD8 T cells in ankylosing spondylitis. Study-level points and caveats: Characteristic, it appeared, of ankylosing spondylitis blood was a TCR beta motif of about eight highly homologous variants.

TCRdb independently ran MiXCR on the 5' RACE reads; one entry per CDR3 protein. The sample has roughly 440,000 distinct CDR3 sequences, 17% seen once. These receptors' antigens are unknown. Specimen: blood, either unsorted or a sorted T cell fraction (not recorded which). The receptors were sampled from a male donor with ankylosing spondylitis.

This clonotype came up many times. V gene TRBV7-2 combines with J gene TRBJ2-2; D is unclear. CDR1 and CDR2 (germline): SGHTA, FQGNSA. The CDR3 covers 13 residues. V was cut by 2 bases and J by 3 bases, with 4 bases left in between. The CDR3 sequence: CASSLYDTGELFF. CDR3 nucleotide sequence: TGTGCCAGCAGCTTATATGACACCGGGGAGCTGTTTTTT.

This chain connects TRBV29-1 to TRBJ1-1; 10 bases are shared with TRBD1. Looked up from germline, CDR1 is SQVTM and CDR2 is ANQGSEA. V lost 4 bases and J lost 1; bases outside the gene matches: 3. This CDR3 has 14 amino acids. CDR3 in DNA: TGCAGCGTTGGACAGGGGGCGCAGAACACTGAAGCTTTCTTT. Translating gives CSVGQGAQNTEAFF.

This clonotype appeared many times. CDR3 protein: CATASGKKETQYF. The CDR3 coding sequence is TGTGCCACCGCCTCCGGGAAAAAAGAGACCCAGTACTTC. This sequence joins TRBV24-1 and TRBJ2-5; possible D gene TRBD2, 5 bases. This CDR3 has 13 residues. V lost 9 bases and J lost 3, with 13 bases in between. The germline gives CDR1 KGHDR, CDR2 SFDVKD.

The table lists this clonotype with a few counts. The rearrangement joins TRBV4-2 to TRBJ2-5; unclear D gene. This CDR3 region has 16 residues. Germline V gene sequence: CDR1 LGHNA, CDR2 YNFKEQ. The ends were cut back, 3 bases at V and 0 bases at J, with 14 bases in the middle. In DNA, the CDR3 is TGTGCCAGCAGCCAGAGGTCCACCTCATACCAAGAGACCCAGTACTTC. Amino acid sequence: CASSQRSTSYQETQYF.

This clonotype occurred many times. The rearrangement joins TRBV7-2 to TRBJ2-1, with TRBD1 matching 8 bases. Germline lookup yields CDR1 SGHTA and CDR2 FQGNSA. The CDR3 extends over 15 amino acids. V gave up 5 bases and J gave up 10 bases; unmatched junction bases: 13. CDR3 protein: CASSQRTGTGYEQFF. CDR3 nucleotides: TGTGCCAGCAGCCAAAGGACAGGGACGGGTTACGAGCAGTTCTTC.

The V and J genes are TRBV6-1 and TRBJ1-1; 8 bases agree with TRBD1. The CDR3 consists of 13 residues. V lost 8 bases, J lost 0 bases, and 2 bases stayed unmatched. Germline assignment: CDR1 MNHNS and CDR2 SASEGT. CDR3 bases: TGTGCCAGCTGGACAGGGTTGAACACTGAAGCTTTCTTT. It codes for CASWTGLNTEAFF.

The J gene is TRBJ2-3, the V gene TRBV29-1; 12 bases match TRBD2. Germline CDR1 and CDR2: SQVTM and ANQGSEA. J was trimmed by 0 bases and V by 7 bases; bases with no gene match: 5. The CDR3 loop spans 15 amino acids. The CDR3 here is CSAQGLAGSTDTQYF. The CDR3 coding sequence is TGCAGCGCCCAAGGACTAGCGGGGAGCACAGATACGCAGTATTTT.

The chain has TRBV12-3 or TRBV12-4 and TRBJ1-1, with 10 nucleotides matching TRBD1. There are 15 residues in the CDR3. V shed 6 bases, J shed 3 bases, and the junction held 7 bases outside the gene matches. The CDR3 nucleotides read TGTGCCAGCAGGTCCAGTGGGACAGGGGACACTGAAGCTTTCTTT. Translating it yields CASRSSGTGDTEAFF.